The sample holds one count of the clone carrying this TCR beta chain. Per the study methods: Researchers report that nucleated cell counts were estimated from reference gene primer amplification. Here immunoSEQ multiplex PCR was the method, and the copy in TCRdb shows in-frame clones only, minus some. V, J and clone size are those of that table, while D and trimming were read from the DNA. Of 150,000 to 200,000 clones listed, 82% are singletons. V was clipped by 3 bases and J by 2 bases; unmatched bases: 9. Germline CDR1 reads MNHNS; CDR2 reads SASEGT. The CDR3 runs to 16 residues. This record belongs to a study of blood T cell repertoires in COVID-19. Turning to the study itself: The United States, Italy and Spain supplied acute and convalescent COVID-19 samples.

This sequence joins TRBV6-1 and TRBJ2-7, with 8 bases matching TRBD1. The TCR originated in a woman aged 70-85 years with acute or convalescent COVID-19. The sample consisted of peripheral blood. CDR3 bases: TGTGCCAGCAGTGAGCCCAGGGGGCGCATCACCTACGAGCAGTACTTC. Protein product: CASSEPRGRITYEQYF.